These 26 T cell receptor beta chains were sequenced from one sample in a study of blood T cell repertoires in COVID-19. Sequencing was performed with immunoSEQ multiplex PCR; in TCRdb, only in-frame clones are kept and a portion is missing. In the table there are approximately 60,000 clones, 85% of which are singletons. Sequencing was carried out using peripheral blood. The receptors shown here come from a human donor in a cohort sampled during active COVID-19.

The chain links TRBV5-1 to TRBJ2-7, with 7 bases that match TRBD1. The CDR3 extends over 14 amino acids. From germline, CDR1 is SGHRS and CDR2 YFSETQ. The V and J ends lost 3 bases and 6 bases, in that order; junction bases with no gene match: 9. This CDR3 is CASSSTGVSGEQYF. The CDR3 DNA reads as TGCGCCAGCAGCTCCACAGGGGTATCGGGCGAGCAGTACTTC.

The CDR3 DNA follows: TGTGCCATCGCGGGGGGCGGGATAAATGAGCAGTTCTTC. Its protein product is CAIAGGGINEQFF. The chain combines TRBV27 with TRBJ2-1; TRBD2 matches at 8 bases. Trimming took 10 bases from V and 7 from J; bases not matched to a gene: 9. Germline CDR1 MNHEY, CDR2 SMNVEV (reference sequence). The CDR3 is 13 residues long.

The chain combines TRBV5-5 with TRBJ1-1, with D perhaps matching TRBD1 (5 bases). The CDR3 extends over 14 amino acids. V shed 4 bases and J shed 0 bases, with 10 bases lying between them. Germline assignment: CDR1 SGHKS and CDR2 YYEKEE (reference sequence). DNA for the CDR3: TGTGCCAGCAGCATACAGGTTATGAACACTGAAGCTTTCTTT. Translation: CASSIQVMNTEAFF. The full variable domain, completed using reference TRBV5-5 and TRBJ1-1, is DAGVTQSPTHLIKTRGQQVTLRCSPISGHKSVSWYQQVLGQGPQFIFQYYEKEERGRGNFPDRFSARQFPNYSSELNVNALLLGDSALYLCASSIQVMNTEAFFGQGTRLTVV.

This clone was observed once. This chain uses TRBV6-5 with TRBJ2-7; 7 bases agree with TRBD1. Trimming removed 5 bases from V and 6 bases from J; junction bases left unmatched: 4. The length of the CDR3 is 12 residues. The V gene's germline CDR1 is MNHEY and CDR2 SVGAGI. In DNA, the CDR3 is TGTGCCAGCAGTATTCAGGGGGTCGAGCAGTACTTC. Encoded protein: CASSIQGVEQYF.

The chain joins TRBV5-1 to TRBJ1-2; D may be TRBD1 (6 bases). CDR1 SGHRS and CDR2 YFSETQ come from the germline V gene. V was pared by 3 bases and J by 4 bases, with 19 bases between. The CDR3 length is 16 residues. The CDR3 DNA is TGCGCCAGCAGCTCCGTATTGACAGGAGTCAGCTATGGCTACACCTTC. It translates to CASSSVLTGVSYGYTF.

CDR3 loop: CASSFAGGVRQFF. For the CDR3, the DNA is TGTGCCAGCAGCTTCGCGGGAGGAGTTAGGCAGTTCTTC. This chain links TRBV11-3 with TRBJ2-1; TRBD2 aligns across 8 bases. CDR1 is SGHNT and CDR2 is YENEEA in the germline V gene. V lost 3 bases, J lost 12 bases, and 7 bases stayed unmatched. This CDR3 contains 13 residues.

This clone has only one observation. The rearrangement joins TRBV5-1 to TRBJ2-3, with 13 nucleotides matching TRBD2. Germline CDR1 is SGHRS and CDR2 is YFSETQ. The CDR3 covers 18 residues. The V segment lost 0 bases and the J segment 6 bases; nucleotides outside the gene matches: 10. DNA of the CDR3: TGCGCCAGCAGCTTGGGCCAGACTAGCGGGGGGTTAGCGGATACGCAGTATTTT. Translating it yields CASSLGQTSGGLADTQYF.

This CDR3 is CASSPGQGTIQETQYF. The CDR3 bases are TGCGCCAGCAGCCCGGGACAGGGGACAATCCAAGAGACCCAGTACTTC. The chain links TRBV5-1 to TRBJ2-5; the match to TRBD1 covers 10 bases. Germline V gives CDR1 SGHRS, CDR2 YFSETQ. Trimming took 4 bases from V and 1 from J; bases not matched to a gene: 7. The CDR3 is made up of 16 amino acids.

The genes are TRBV18 and TRBJ1-2; 8 bases are shared with TRBD1. The trim removed 0 bases at V and 4 bases at J, leaving 1 base unmatched. Germline CDR1 and CDR2: KGHSH and LQKENI. The length of the CDR3 is 14 residues. The CDR3 bases are TGTGCCAGCTCACCACCTACAGGGGGCTATGGCTACACCTTC. Translated, it gives CASSPPTGGYGYTF.

The chain is built from TRBV5-1 and TRBJ2-2; 8 bases map to TRBD1. This CDR3 has 15 amino acids. Germline CDR1 reads SGHRS; CDR2 reads YFSETQ. J was trimmed by 6 bases and V by 6 bases; bases with no gene match: 10. In DNA, the CDR3 is TGCGCCAGCACGGCACAGGGGGGTCGCTCCGGGGAGCTGTTTTTT. Translating gives CASTAQGGRSGELFF.

This rearrangement joins TRBV7-9 to TRBJ2-3; D unresolved. There are 13 residues in the CDR3. Germline CDR1 is SEHNR and CDR2 is FQNEAQ (reference sequence). With 10 bases removed from V and 5 bases from J, the gap between germline ends came to 16 bases. CDR3 protein: CATRQPPKDTQYF. In DNA, the CDR3 is TGTGCCACTAGGCAGCCCCCAAAAGATACGCAGTATTTT. The full variable domain, with the rest looked up from reference TRBV7-9 and TRBJ2-3, is DTGVSQNPRHKITKRGQNVTFRCDPISEHNRLYWYRQTLGQGPEFLTYFQNEAQLEKSRLLSDRFSAERPKGSFSTLEIQRTEQGDSAMYLCATRQPPKDTQYFGPGTRLTVL.

The chain couples TRBV18 to TRBJ2-2, with 8 bases fitting TRBD1. The length of the CDR3 is 17 residues. Looked up from germline, CDR1 is KGHSH and CDR2 is LQKENI. V shed 2 bases and J 1 base; nucleotides not matched to a gene: 6. The CDR3 DNA sequence: TGTGCCAGCTCACCAACTACCGGGACAGGGAACACCGGGGAGCTGTTTTTT. Translated: CASSPTTGTGNTGELFF.

CDR3 in amino acids: CASSFSRDTEAFF. The CDR3 DNA is TGTGCCAGCAGCTTTTCCCGGGACACTGAAGCTTTCTTT. The rearrangement joins TRBV5-6 to TRBJ1-1; D remains ambiguous. This CDR3 is built from 13 residues. Germline assignment: CDR1 SGHDT and CDR2 YYEEEE. Trimming removed 2 bases from V and 3 bases from J, with 8 bases in between.

This clone has only a few counts. The rearrangement links TRBV14 to TRBJ1-4; D may be TRBD1 (6 bases). Per the germline V gene, CDR1 is SGHDN and CDR2 is FVKESK. This CDR3 comprises 13 residues. Trimming left V 4 bases short and J 8 bases short, with 11 bases between. The CDR3 coding sequence is TGTGCCAGCAGCCCCACGGGGGGCGAAAAACTGTTTTTT. Its translation: CASSPTGGEKLFF.

J is TRBJ2-5 and V is TRBV4-3; 8 nucleotides match TRBD1. With 3 bases clipped from V and 2 bases from J, the junction kept 5 bases outside the gene matches. Looked up from germline, CDR1 is LGHNA and CDR2 is YSLEER. There are 15 residues in the CDR3. CDR3 residues: CASSQNRQGQETQYF. The CDR3 DNA reads as TGCGCCAGCAGCCAGAACCGACAGGGGCAAGAGACCCAGTACTTC.

The chain carries TRBV2 and TRBJ2-7, with 8 bases matching TRBD2. V dropped 0 bases and J dropped 4; count of bases not matched to a gene: 8. CDR3 length: 16 residues. Germline CDR1 and CDR2: SNHLY and FYNNEI. The CDR3 nucleotides read TGTGCCAGCAGTGAAGCCGAACCGGGGGGGGTATACGAGCAGTACTTC. Translated: CASSEAEPGGVYEQYF.

The count of this clone is one. This chain links TRBV7-7 with TRBJ2-5; TRBD2 might be the D (5 bases). Trimming cost V 6 bases and J 7 bases, with 15 bases left between them. There are 13 residues in the CDR3. From germline, CDR1 is SSHAT and CDR2 FNYEAQ (reference sequence). CDR3 in amino acids: CASSPDFPGTQYF. The CDR3 DNA reads as TGTGCCAGCAGTCCGGACTTCCCTGGGACCCAGTACTTC.

CDR3 nucleotides: TGTGCCAGCAGCTCGGCATCTCGGGACAGGTCCTACGAGCAGTACTTC. Encoded protein: CASSSASRDRSYEQYF. V and J are TRBV7-9 and TRBJ2-7; 8 nucleotides agree with TRBD1. Looked up from germline, CDR1 is SEHNR and CDR2 is FQNEAQ (reference sequence). The CDR3 contains 16 residues. V shed 4 bases, J shed 1 base, and the junction held 9 bases outside the gene matches.

The chain combines TRBV7-7 with TRBJ2-2; 11 bases align to TRBD1. There are 15 residues in the CDR3. Germline loops: CDR1 SSHAT, CDR2 FNYEAQ (reference sequence). V dropped 6 bases and J dropped 5; count of bases not matched to a gene: 5. The CDR3 sequence: CASSFGQGATGELFF. CDR3 DNA sequence: TGTGCCAGCAGTTTCGGACAGGGGGCGACCGGGGAGCTGTTTTTT.

The rearrangement links TRBV4-2 to TRBJ2-2; possible D gene TRBD2, 6 bases. Deletions cut 4 bases from V and 0 bases from J, with 9 bases between. CDR3 length equals 15 residues. Per the germline V gene, CDR1 is LGHNA and CDR2 is YNFKEQ. The CDR3 DNA is TGTGCCAGCAGCCGAATAGCGGCGAACACCGGGGAGCTGTTTTTT. This translates into CASSRIAANTGELFF.

The chain links TRBV5-5 to TRBJ1-1; TRBD1 matches 7 bases. The CDR3 runs to 14 residues. V shed 4 bases, J shed 5 bases, and the junction held 8 bases outside the gene matches. Looked up from germline, CDR1 is SGHKS and CDR2 is YYEKEE (reference sequence). The CDR3 coding sequence is TGTGCCAGCAGCCGAGGGGGCTCGGGGACTGAAGCTTTCTTT. Its protein product is CASSRGGSGTEAFF.

V and J are TRBV7-2 and TRBJ1-5, with D perhaps TRBD1 (6 bases). V was cut by 5 bases and J by 7 bases, with 18 bases left in between. Germline V gene data show CDR1 as SGHTA and CDR2 as FQGNSA. The CDR3 is 15 residues long. The CDR3 sequence: CASSAVGGAGQPQHF. For the CDR3, the DNA is TGTGCCAGCAGCGCCGTCGGGGGGGCGGGGCAGCCCCAGCATTTT.

The rearrangement links TRBV19 to TRBJ1-5; TRBD1 matches 9 bases. J lost 0 bases, V lost 7 bases, and 4 bases had no gene match. This CDR3 is built from 15 residues. From germline, CDR1 is LNHDA and CDR2 SQIVND (reference sequence). This chain's CDR3 is CASNPGQGSNQPQHF. Written as DNA, the CDR3 is TGTGCCAGTAACCCGGGACAGGGTAGCAATCAGCCCCAGCATTTT.

The CDR3 protein is CASRSGVGYEQYF. The CDR3 nucleotides are TGTGCCAGCAGGAGCGGGGTAGGGTACGAGCAGTACTTC. This chain uses TRBV25-1 with TRBJ2-7; 7 nucleotides match TRBD2. J gave up 4 bases and V 6 bases, and 6 bases lay outside the gene matches. The CDR3 is 13 residues long. Germline assignment: CDR1 MGHDK and CDR2 SYGVNS.

This clone was detected only once. This chain connects TRBV5-1 to TRBJ1-2, with 7 bases that match TRBD1. CDR3 length: 13 residues. Looked up from germline, CDR1 is SGHRS and CDR2 is YFSETQ. The V gene end was trimmed by 4 bases and the J gene end by 8 bases; junction bases not matched to a gene: 8. Here the CDR3 reads CASSLYRGLGYTF. CDR3 coding DNA: TGCGCCAGCAGCCTCTACAGGGGTTTGGGCTACACCTTC.

The chain carries TRBV19 and TRBJ1-3; D is perhaps TRBD1 (6 bases). V shed 5 bases and J shed 7 bases, with 15 bases lying between them. This CDR3 has 14 amino acids. CDR1 and CDR2 from the germline V gene are LNHDA and SQIVND (reference sequence). CDR3 loop: CASSPTGGQNTIYF. CDR3 DNA: TGTGCCAGTAGTCCAACCGGGGGGCAGAACACCATATATTTT.